The clone carrying this T cell receptor beta chain was picked up many times. The germline gives CDR1 SQVTM, CDR2 ANQGSEA. This CDR3 contains 9 residues. V was pared by 3 bases and J by 8 bases, with 4 bases between. Time point here: newly diagnosed GD, antithyroid drugs for less than 3 months. The TCR library was prepared using RNA isolated from PBMCs. The source of the sample is a study of regulatory T cells in long-lasting Graves disease. To make TCR beta libraries, researchers used iRepertoire HTBI primers and Arm-PCR of CDR3 regions. TCRdb redid the calling of the multiplex PCR reads with MiXCR, one entry per CDR3 protein. Of about 540,000 distinct CDR3 sequences in the sample, roughly 13% were seen once. These data also formed part of another study, on T cells in Graves' hyperthyroidism and ophthalmopathy.

The source material was peripheral blood mononuclear cells (PBMCs), sampled at new diagnosis, from a patient treated with antithyroid drugs. The receptor was isolated from a man between 25 and 39 years old with Graves disease. The chain joins TRBV29-1 to TRBJ1-2; D remains unclear. DNA of the CDR3: TGCAGCGTTGATCGAGGCTACACCTTC. It yields the protein CSVDRGYTF.